The clone carrying this T cell receptor (beta chain) was counted a single time. The antigen is undetermined. Time point meaning: week 5, during vaccination. Vaccination comprised doses that each held 300 ug of mutant IDH1 20-mer peptide, plus topical imiquimod. These data are taken from a study of a mutant IDH1 vaccine in newly diagnosed glioma. Sequencing was performed with immunoSEQ multiplex PCR; in TCRdb, only in-frame clones are kept and a portion is missing. The sample has about 56,000 clones, 85% to 90% seen once. The CDR3 is 15 residues long. From germline, CDR1 is MNHEY and CDR2 SMNVEV (reference sequence). The V gene end was trimmed by 5 bases and the J gene end by 4 bases; junction bases not matched to a gene: 4.

The sequenced sample was PBMCs, obtained from a glioma patient whose treatment included an IDH1 peptide vaccine. The sequence was collected from a woman between 35 and 50 years old with glioma. This rearrangement joins TRBV27 to TRBJ2-1, with 11 bases identical to TRBD2. This CDR3 reads CASSMTSGVYNEQFF. As DNA, the CDR3 is TGTGCCAGCAGTATGACTAGCGGGGTTTACAATGAGCAGTTCTTC.